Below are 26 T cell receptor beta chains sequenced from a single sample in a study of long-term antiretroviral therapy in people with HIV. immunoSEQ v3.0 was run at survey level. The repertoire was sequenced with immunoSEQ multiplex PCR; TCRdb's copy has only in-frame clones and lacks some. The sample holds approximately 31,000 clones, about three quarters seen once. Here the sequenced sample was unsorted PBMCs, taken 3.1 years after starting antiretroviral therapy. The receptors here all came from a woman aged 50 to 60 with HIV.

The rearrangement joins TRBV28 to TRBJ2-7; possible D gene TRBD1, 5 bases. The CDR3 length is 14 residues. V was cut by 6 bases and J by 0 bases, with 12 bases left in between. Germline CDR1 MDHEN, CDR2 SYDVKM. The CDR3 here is CASSAPQGSYEQYF. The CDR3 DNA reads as TGTGCCAGCAGCGCCCCCCAGGGCTCCTACGAGCAGTACTTC.

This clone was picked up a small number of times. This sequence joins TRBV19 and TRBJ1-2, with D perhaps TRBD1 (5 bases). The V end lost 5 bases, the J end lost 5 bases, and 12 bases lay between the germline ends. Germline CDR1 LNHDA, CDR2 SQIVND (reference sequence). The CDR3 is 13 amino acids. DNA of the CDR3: TGTGCCAGTAGTGACGAGGGGAGGTATGGCTACACCTTC. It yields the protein CASSDEGRYGYTF.

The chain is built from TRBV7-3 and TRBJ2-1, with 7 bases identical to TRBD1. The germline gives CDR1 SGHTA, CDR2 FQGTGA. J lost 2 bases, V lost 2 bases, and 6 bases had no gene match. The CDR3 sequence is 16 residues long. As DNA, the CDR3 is TGTGCCAGCAGCTTAGGGGGCGACAGGGCCTACAATGAGCAGTTCTTC. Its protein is CASSLGGDRAYNEQFF.

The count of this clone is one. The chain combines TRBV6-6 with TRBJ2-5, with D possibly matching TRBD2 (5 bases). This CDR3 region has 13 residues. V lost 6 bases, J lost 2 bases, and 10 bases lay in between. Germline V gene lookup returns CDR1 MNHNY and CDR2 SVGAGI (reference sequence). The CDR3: CASSPGSQETQYF. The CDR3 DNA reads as TGTGCCAGCAGCCCGGGGTCGCAAGAGACCCAGTACTTC.

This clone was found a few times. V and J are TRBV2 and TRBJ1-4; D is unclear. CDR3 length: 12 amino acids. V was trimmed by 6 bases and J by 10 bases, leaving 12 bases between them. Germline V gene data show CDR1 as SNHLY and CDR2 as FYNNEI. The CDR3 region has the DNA TGTGCCAGCAGCATCCTAGGAGGAAAACTGTTTTTT. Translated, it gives CASSILGGKLFF.

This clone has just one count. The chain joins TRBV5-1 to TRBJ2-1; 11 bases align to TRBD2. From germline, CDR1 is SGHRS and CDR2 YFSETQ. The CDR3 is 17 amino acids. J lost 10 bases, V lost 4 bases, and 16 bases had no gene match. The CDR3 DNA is TGCGCCAGCAGCCCGAGCCCCGACCAGCGACTAGCGGGGGAGCAGTTCTTC. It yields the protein CASSPSPDQRLAGEQFF.

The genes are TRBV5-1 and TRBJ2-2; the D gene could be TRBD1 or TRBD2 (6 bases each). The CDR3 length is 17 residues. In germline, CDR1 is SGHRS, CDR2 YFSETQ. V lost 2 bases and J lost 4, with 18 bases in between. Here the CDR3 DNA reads TGCGCCAGCAGCTTCGCGGGACGGGGGCGGGGCACCGGGGAGCTGTTTTTT. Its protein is CASSFAGRGRGTGELFF.

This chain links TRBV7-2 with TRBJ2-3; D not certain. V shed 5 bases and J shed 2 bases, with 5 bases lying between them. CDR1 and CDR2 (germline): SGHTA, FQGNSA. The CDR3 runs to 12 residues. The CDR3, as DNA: TGTGCCAGCAGCCCCTACACAGATACGCAGTATTTT. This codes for CASSPYTDTQYF.

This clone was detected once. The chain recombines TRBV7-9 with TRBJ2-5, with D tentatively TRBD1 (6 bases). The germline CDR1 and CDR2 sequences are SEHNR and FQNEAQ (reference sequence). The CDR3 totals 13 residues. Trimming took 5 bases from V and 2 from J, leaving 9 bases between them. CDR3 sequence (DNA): TGTGCCAGCAGCGGGCAGGGGCAAGAGACCCAGTACTTC. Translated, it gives CASSGQGQETQYF.

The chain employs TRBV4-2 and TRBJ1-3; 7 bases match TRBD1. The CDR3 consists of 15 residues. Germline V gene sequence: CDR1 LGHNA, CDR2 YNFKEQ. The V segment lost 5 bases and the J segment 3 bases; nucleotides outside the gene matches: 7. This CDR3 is CASSSGGFSGNTIYF. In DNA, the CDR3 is TGTGCCAGCAGCTCAGGGGGATTCAGTGGAAACACCATATATTTT.

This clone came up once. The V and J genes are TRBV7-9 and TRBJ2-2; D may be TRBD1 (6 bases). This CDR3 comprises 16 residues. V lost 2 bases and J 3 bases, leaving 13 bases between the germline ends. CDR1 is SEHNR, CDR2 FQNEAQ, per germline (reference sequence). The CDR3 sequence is CASSLKGQIDTGELFF. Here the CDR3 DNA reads TGTGCCAGCAGCTTAAAGGGACAAATCGACACCGGGGAGCTGTTTTTT.

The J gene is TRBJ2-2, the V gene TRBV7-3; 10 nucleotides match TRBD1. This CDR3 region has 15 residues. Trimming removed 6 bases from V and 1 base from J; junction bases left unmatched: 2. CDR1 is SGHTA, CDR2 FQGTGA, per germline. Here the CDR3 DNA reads TGTGCCAGCAGGAGGACAGGGGGGAACACCGGGGAGCTGTTTTTT. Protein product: CASRRTGGNTGELFF.

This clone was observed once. Written as DNA, the CDR3 is TGTGCCAGCAGCTTAGATGCGTTAGCTGCTAATGAGCAGTTCTTC. It encodes CASSLDALAANEQFF. This chain uses TRBV11-3 with TRBJ2-1, with D unresolved. The CDR3 has 15 residues. CDR1 and CDR2 (germline): SGHNT, YENEEA. The germline V and J ends were trimmed by 0 bases and 7 bases, with 13 bases remaining between them.

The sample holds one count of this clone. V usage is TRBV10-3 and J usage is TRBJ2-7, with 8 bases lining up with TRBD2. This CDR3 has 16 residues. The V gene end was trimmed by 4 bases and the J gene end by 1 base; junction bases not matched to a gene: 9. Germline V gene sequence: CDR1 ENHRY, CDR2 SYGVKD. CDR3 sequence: CAISGGPTSASYEQYF. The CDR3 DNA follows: TGTGCCATCAGTGGGGGACCGACTAGCGCGTCCTACGAGCAGTACTTC.

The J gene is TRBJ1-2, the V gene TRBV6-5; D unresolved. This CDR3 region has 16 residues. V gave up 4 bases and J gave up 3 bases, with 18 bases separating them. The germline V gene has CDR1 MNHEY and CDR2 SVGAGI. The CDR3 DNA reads TGTGCCAGCAGTTCTTACGACATCCTCGGACACTATGGCTACACCTTC. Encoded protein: CASSSYDILGHYGYTF.

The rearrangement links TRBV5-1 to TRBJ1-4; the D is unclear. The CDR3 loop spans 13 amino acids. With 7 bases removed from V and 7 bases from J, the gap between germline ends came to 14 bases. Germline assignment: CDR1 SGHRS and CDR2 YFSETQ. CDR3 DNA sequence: TGCGCCAGCGGCCTTAGTTTGGGTGAAAAACTGTTTTTT. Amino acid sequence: CASGLSLGEKLFF.

Here the CDR3 reads CASSEEGYGYTF. CDR3 nucleotides: TGTGCCAGCAGTGAGGAAGGCTATGGCTACACCTTC. V usage is TRBV6-4 and J usage is TRBJ1-2, with D hard to call. V lost 3 bases and J 4 bases, leaving 6 bases between the germline ends. The CDR3 is made up of 12 amino acids. In germline, CDR1 is MRHNA, CDR2 SNTAGT.

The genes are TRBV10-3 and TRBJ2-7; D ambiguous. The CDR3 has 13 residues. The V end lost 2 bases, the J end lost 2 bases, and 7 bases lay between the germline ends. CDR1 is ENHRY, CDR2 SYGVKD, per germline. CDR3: CAISETAAYEQYF. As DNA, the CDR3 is TGTGCCATCAGTGAGACGGCCGCCTACGAGCAGTACTTC.

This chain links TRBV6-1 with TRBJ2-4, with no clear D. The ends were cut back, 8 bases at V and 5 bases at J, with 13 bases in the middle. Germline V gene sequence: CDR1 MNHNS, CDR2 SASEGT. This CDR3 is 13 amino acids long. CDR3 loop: CASSRDIENIQYF. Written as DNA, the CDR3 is TGTGCCAGCTCTCGCGACATAGAAAACATTCAGTACTTC.

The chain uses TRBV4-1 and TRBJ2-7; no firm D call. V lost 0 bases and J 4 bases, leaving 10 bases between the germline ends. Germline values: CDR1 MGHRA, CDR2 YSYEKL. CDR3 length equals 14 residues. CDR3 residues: CASSQEDRLYEQYV. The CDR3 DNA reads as TGCGCCAGCAGCCAAGAGGATCGCCTATACGAGCAGTACGTC.

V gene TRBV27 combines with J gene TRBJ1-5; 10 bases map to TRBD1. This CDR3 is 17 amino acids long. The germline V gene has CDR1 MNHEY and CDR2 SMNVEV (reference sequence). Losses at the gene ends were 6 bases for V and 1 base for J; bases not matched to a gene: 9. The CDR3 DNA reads TGTGCCAGCAGAGGGACAGGGGCCCCGAGGAGCAATCAGCCCCAGCATTTT. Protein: CASRGTGAPRSNQPQHF.

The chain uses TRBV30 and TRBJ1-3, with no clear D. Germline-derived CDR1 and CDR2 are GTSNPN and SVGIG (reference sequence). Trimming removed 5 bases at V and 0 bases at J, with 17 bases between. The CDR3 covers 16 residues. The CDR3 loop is CAWGPRVSVSGNTIYF. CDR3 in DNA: TGTGCCTGGGGGCCCCGGGTCTCAGTCTCTGGAAACACCATATATTTT.

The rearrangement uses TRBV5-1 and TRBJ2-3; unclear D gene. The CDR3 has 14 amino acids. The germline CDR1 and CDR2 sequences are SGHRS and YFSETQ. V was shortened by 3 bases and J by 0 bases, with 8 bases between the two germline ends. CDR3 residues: CASSSQTSTDTQYF. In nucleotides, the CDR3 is TGCGCCAGCAGCTCCCAGACAAGCACAGATACGCAGTATTTT.

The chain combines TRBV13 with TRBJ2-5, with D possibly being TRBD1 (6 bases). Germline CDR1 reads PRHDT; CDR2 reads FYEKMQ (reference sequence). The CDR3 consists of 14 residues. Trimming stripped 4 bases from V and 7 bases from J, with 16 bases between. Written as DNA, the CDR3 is TGTGCCAGCAGCTCCCAGGGGAACGTAGGGACCCAGTACTTC. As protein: CASSSQGNVGTQYF.

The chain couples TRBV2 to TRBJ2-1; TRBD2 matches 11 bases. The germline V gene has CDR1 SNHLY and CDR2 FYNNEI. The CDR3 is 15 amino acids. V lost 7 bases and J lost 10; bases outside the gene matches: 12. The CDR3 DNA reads TGTGCCAGCACCTTACTTAGCGGGGGGGCCAGGGAGCAGTTCTTC. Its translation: CASTLLSGGAREQFF.

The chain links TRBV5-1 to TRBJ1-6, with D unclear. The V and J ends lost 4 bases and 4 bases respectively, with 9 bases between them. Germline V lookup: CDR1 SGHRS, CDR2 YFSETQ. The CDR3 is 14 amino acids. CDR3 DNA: TGCGCCAGCAGCCCTGGACGGTATAATTCACCCCTCCACTTT. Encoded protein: CASSPGRYNSPLHF.